This entry describes one TCR beta chain. Its antigen target is currently unknown. The input lacks base qualities; no much larger clone sits a single base away. TCRbeta CDR3 regions were amplified from genomic DNA using the immunoSEQ Assay, a bias-controlled multiplex PCR. Regarding the original processing steps: Nucleated cell counts per sample were estimated from amplification of reference gene primers within the assay. To quantify the absolute abundance of each unique TCRbeta CDR3 rearrangement, sequence reads were collapsed and filtered. For each sample, productive Simpson clonality was calculated by taking the square root of Simpson's diversity index across productive rearrangements. TCRdb re-hosts the immuneACCESS table, in-frame sequences only. Its copies lack some clones; in the studies checked, an unresolved V gene accounts for under half of them, and the cause for the rest is not known. The DNA was the basis for D and trimming; V, J and clone size are from that table. This sample is represented by 230,000 or so clones; nearly 90% of them were singletons. Together, the top ten hold around 1.9% of the sample.

This entry belongs to a study of blood T cell repertoires in COVID-19 (dated by TCRdb to between 2020 and 2021). In terms of the full investigation: Samples covering the acute and convalescent phases of COVID-19 were provided by collaborators in the United States, Italy and Spain. Deeply sampled blood TCRbeta repertoires from subjects exposed to, actively infected with, or recovered from COVID-19 were included in the dataset. The material from the prospective study consisted of cDNA or gDNA derived from T cells, B-cell-depleted T cells, or PBMCs. The repertoires were made available in a free public database intended to serve as a resource for research on the immune response to SARS-CoV-2. Where available, HLA class I and class II types were obtained from metadata supplied by the sample provider rather than from assay-based typing. The samples were drawn from the first 160 participants of the ongoing ImmuneRACE study and from 1,200 or so subjects provided by 6 global collaborators. Sample metadata almost always included a de-identified subject ID, COVID-19 status, age in years and sex. The study at large found these results: The amount of clinical and demographic metadata varied by source and participant and was provided uncurated.

In Seattle, one collaborating source enrolled patients while the infection was active and tracked those patients longitudinally over the course of disease. The collaborating institutions used their own protocols to collect whole blood in K2EDTA tubes. Collaborator samples were shipped for TCRbeta analysis as frozen whole blood, isolated PBMCs, or DNA extracted from either sample type. CDR3 length: 15 amino acids, cysteine to phenylalanine. Left in the record is the CDR3 DNA by itself, 45 bases read in frame from the first base. V gives up 5 bases and J gives up 0 bases, and the segment between their germline ends measures 10 bases. From a lookup of the germline V gene, CDR1 and CDR2 are KGHDR and SFDVKD.

This receptor chain uses TRBV24-1 and TRBJ1-5; no D gene can be assigned with confidence. The sequence was obtained from a woman aged 55-69 years with COVID-19, enrolled during active disease. The material sequenced was peripheral blood. The CDR3 reads as follows: CATSGAGYSNQPQHF. The sequence in DNA is TGTGCCACCAGTGGGGCGGGATATAGCAATCAGCCCCAGCATTTT.